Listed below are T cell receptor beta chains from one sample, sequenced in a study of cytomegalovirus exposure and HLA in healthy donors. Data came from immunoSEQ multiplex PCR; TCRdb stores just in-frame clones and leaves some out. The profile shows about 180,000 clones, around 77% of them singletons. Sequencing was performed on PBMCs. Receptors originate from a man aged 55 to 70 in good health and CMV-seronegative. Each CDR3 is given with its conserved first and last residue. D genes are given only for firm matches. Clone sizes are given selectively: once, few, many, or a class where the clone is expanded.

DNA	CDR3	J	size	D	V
TGTGCCAGCACCTACGACAGGGGGCATGAAAAACTGTTTTTT	CASTYDRGHEKLFF	TRBJ1-4	NA	TRBD1	TRBV6-1
TGTGCCAGCAGTTTTCAAGGGGACAGGGTCGGCTACACCTTC	CASSFQGDRVGYTF	TRBJ1-2	once	TRBD1	TRBV27
TGTGCCAGCAACGGAGGGGGCGGCCGTGGGGCCAACGTCCTGACTTTC	CASNGGGGRGANVLTF	TRBJ2-6	NA	NA	TRBV28
TGTGCCAGCAGCTTGGAAATGGGACAGGGATTAGGCATTCAGTACTTC	CASSLEMGQGLGIQYF	TRBJ2-4	NA	TRBD1	TRBV5-6
TGTGCCAGCAGCTGGCTGAGGGGGGGCTGGGATGCTGAAGCTTTCTTT	CASSWLRGGWDAEAFF	TRBJ1-1	few	NA	TRBV5-8
TGCGCCAGCAGCTTTGATTCACTATCATACGAGCAGTACTTC	CASSFDSLSYEQYF	TRBJ2-7	NA	NA	TRBV5-1
TGTGCCAGCAGTGCAGTTGGGACAGGGGGCACCTACGAGCAGTACTTC	CASSAVGTGGTYEQYF	TRBJ2-7	NA	TRBD1	TRBV28
TGTGCCAGCAGCCAATTGGATGGGGGCCAGGACGAGCAGTACTTC	CASSQLDGGQDEQYF	TRBJ2-7	NA	NA	TRBV6-5
TGCGCCAGCAGCTTGGCCGCGGGACAGGGGGCCGGCTACACCTTC	CASSLAAGQGAGYTF	TRBJ1-2	NA	TRBD1	TRBV5-1
TGCGCCAGCAGCCAACTCAGTCTTGTGGCAGGGAAGAACACTGAAGCTTTCTTT	CASSQLSLVAGKNTEAFF	TRBJ1-1	NA	NA	TRBV4-1
TGTGCCAGCAGTTCTTCCGGGACAGGGGGCAAAGCTTTCTTT	CASSSSGTGGKAFF	TRBJ1-1	NA	TRBD1	TRBV27
TGCGCCAGCAGTGATGGTGGTCGGGAGACCCAGTACTTC	CASSDGGRETQYF	TRBJ2-5	NA	NA	TRBV10-1
TGTGCCAGCAGCTTGGCAGTCCTCCAGGAAGGCTACACCTTC	CASSLAVLQEGYTF	TRBJ1-2	NA	NA	TRBV5-4
TGTGCCAGCAAAACAGGCGGGGGGGCCATGTCAGATACGCAGTATTTT	CASKTGGGAMSDTQYF	TRBJ2-3	NA	TRBD2	TRBV6-6
TGTGCTAGTGGTTCCCACAGGGGTGCTGGCTACACCTTC	CASGSHRGAGYTF	TRBJ1-2	NA	TRBD1	TRBV12-5
TGTGCCAGCAGCTTAGCGTCATATGGGAGTGGCTACACCTTC	CASSLASYGSGYTF	TRBJ1-2	NA	NA	TRBV7-8
TGTGCCAGCAGACAAGCGACCTACGAGCAGTACTTC	CASRQATYEQYF	TRBJ2-7	NA	NA	TRBV6-1
TGTGCCAGCAGCTTAGGGGGGGCTAGCTCCTATAATTCACCCCTCCACTTT	CASSLGGASSYNSPLHF	TRBJ1-6	NA	NA	TRBV13
TGTGCCAGCAGCTTTGAACAGGGGAGAAACACTGAAGCTTTCTTT	CASSFEQGRNTEAFF	TRBJ1-1	NA	TRBD1	TRBV7-2
TGTGCCAGCAGCGCGGGACTGGCACTCTATTTT	CASSAGLALYF	TRBJ2-3	NA	NA	TRBV9
TGTGCTAGCAGCCTAAAGCGGGGGGGCCCGGGAGAGACCCAGTACTTC	CASSLKRGGPGETQYF	TRBJ2-5	NA	TRBD2	TRBV7-7
TGTGCCAGCAGCTTTTTGACAGGGGGCGACGGCTACACCTTC	CASSFLTGGDGYTF	TRBJ1-2	NA	TRBD1	TRBV11-2
TGCGCCAGCAGCGCGGGACAGGGGAATCAGCCCCAGCATTTT	CASSAGQGNQPQHF	TRBJ1-5	NA	TRBD1	TRBV5-1
TGTGCCACCAGAAGGGACAGAAACACTGAAGCTTTCTTT	CATRRDRNTEAFF	TRBJ1-1	NA	TRBD1	TRBV15
TGTGCCAGCAGCCCAGCGCGAGCGGGAGGGTCCTACAATGAGCAGTTCTTC	CASSPARAGGSYNEQFF	TRBJ2-1	NA	TRBD2	TRBV7-2
TGTGCCAGCAGCGAACTTGAGAGCTCCTACAATGAGCAGTTCTTC	CASSELESSYNEQFF	TRBJ2-1	NA	NA	TRBV27
TGCGCCAGCAGCCAAGAAATCACTAGCGGGGTGCTGACGAACACCGGGGAGCTGTTTTTT	CASSQEITSGVLTNTGELFF	TRBJ2-2	NA	TRBD2	TRBV4-3
TGTGCCAGCAGCTTAGGGGACTTCATAGAAAAACTGTTTTTT	CASSLGDFIEKLFF	TRBJ1-4	NA	NA	TRBV7-9
TGTGCCAGCAGCTCCTATCGACAGTTCTATAATTCACCCCTCCACTTT	CASSSYRQFYNSPLHF	TRBJ1-6	NA	NA	TRBV7-9
TGTGCCAGCAGTGAATGGGGGACACTAGGGACCGGGGAGCTGTTTTTT	CASSEWGTLGTGELFF	TRBJ2-2	NA	NA	TRBV2
TGTGCCAGCAGACGGACAGGCAACGAGCAGTACTTC	CASRRTGNEQYF	TRBJ2-7	NA	TRBD1	TRBV7-2
TGTGCCAGCAGCGCGGGACCAAATAGCAATCAGCCCCAGCATTTT	CASSAGPNSNQPQHF	TRBJ1-5	once	NA	TRBV7-6
TGTGCCAGCAGCCAAGTCACTCAGAACGGGGGAGATACGCAGTATTTT	CASSQVTQNGGDTQYF	TRBJ2-3	NA	NA	TRBV4-2
TGTGCCAGCAGTTACCCCTTGATTAGCAATCAGCCCCAGAATTTT	CASSYPLISNQPQNF	TRBJ1-5	NA	NA	TRBV28
TGTGCCAGCAGCGTAGGGCTACCAGGTGGCAATGAGCAGTTCTTC	CASSVGLPGGNEQFF	TRBJ2-1	NA	NA	TRBV9
TGCGCCAGCAGCCAACTGGGACAGGGGAACACTGAAGCTTTCTTT	CASSQLGQGNTEAFF	TRBJ1-1	few	TRBD1	TRBV4-3
TGTGCCAGCACCCCCAGCGGAGGATTCGCCGGGGAGCTGTTTTTT	CASTPSGGFAGELFF	TRBJ2-2	NA	NA	TRBV13
TGTGCCAGCAGAAAGTCTTCCGGACAGGGGGCTGGGGCCAACGTCCTGACTTTC	CASRKSSGQGAGANVLTF	TRBJ2-6	NA	TRBD1	TRBV13
TGCGCCAGCAGTGGGACAGGGGGCTTCTACGAGCAGTACTTC	CASSGTGGFYEQYF	TRBJ2-7	NA	TRBD1	TRBV10-2
TGCAGCGTTCAGCGACAGGGTGGCGCCCTATTC	CSVQRQGGALF	TRBJ1-2	NA	TRBD1	TRBV29-1
TGCGCCAGCAGCCAGACAGAAGACCCGTTGGTCGAGCAGTACTTC	CASSQTEDPLVEQYF	TRBJ2-7	NA	NA	TRBV4-3
TGTGCCAGCAGCTTAGCGTGGGGGGACGGAAACACCATATATTTT	CASSLAWGDGNTIYF	TRBJ1-3	NA	NA	TRBV7-6
TGTGCCAGCAGTGAGGTGTGGCTCCCTGAGGGTGAGCAGTTCTTC	CASSEVWLPEGEQFF	TRBJ2-1	NA	NA	TRBV6-1
TGTGCCAGCAGTTACTCTGAGTCGGGGGTCGGCTACACCTTC	CASSYSESGVGYTF	TRBJ1-2	few	NA	TRBV6-6
TGCGCCAGCAGTGGTTGGACTAGGGGCACAGATACGCAGTATTTT	CASSGWTRGTDTQYF	TRBJ2-3	NA	TRBD2	TRBV5-1
TGTGCCAGGCCCAGGGAAGGTGGCTATGGCTACACCTTC	CARPREGGYGYTF	TRBJ1-2	NA	NA	TRBV2
TGCGCCAGCAGCTTGGACGCGGGCGCTGAAGCTTTCTTT	CASSLDAGAEAFF	TRBJ1-1	few	NA	TRBV5-1
TGTGCCAGCAGAGCGACAGGGCCCTCCTACGAGCAGTACTTC	CASRATGPSYEQYF	TRBJ2-7	NA	TRBD1	TRBV6-5
TGTGCCAGCAGCTTAGGGGGACAGGGAAGGAATAATGAAAAACTGTTTTTT	CASSLGGQGRNNEKLFF	TRBJ1-4	NA	TRBD1	TRBV7-9
TGTGCCAGCAGTGATCCAGCGGGGACACAAGAGACCCAGTACTTC	CASSDPAGTQETQYF	TRBJ2-5	few	NA	TRBV2
TGTGCCAGCAGTTTCTACCGGGGGGGTTACAATGAGCAGTTCTTC	CASSFYRGGYNEQFF	TRBJ2-1	NA	TRBD2	TRBV27
TGCGCCAGCAGCAGCGTTGCGGGGGCCTTCCATGAGCAGTTCTTC	CASSSVAGAFHEQFF	TRBJ2-1	NA	NA	TRBV5-1
TGTGCCGGGGGGGGCATCAATTCACCCCTCCACTTT	CAGGGINSPLHF	TRBJ1-6	NA	NA	TRBV5-4
TGTGCCAGTGGGACTAGAGAAAACAATGAGCAGTTCTTC	CASGTRENNEQFF	TRBJ2-1	few	TRBD2	TRBV7-2
TGCGCCAGCAGCGGGACTAGCGGGAGGGCCGGGGAGCTGTTTTTT	CASSGTSGRAGELFF	TRBJ2-2	NA	TRBD2	TRBV5-1